A single sample is the source of the 10 T cell receptor beta chains below, sequenced in a study of OX40 agonist ivuxolimab in advanced cancers. The protocol was immunoSEQ multiplex PCR, while the TCRdb copy is restricted to in-frame clones and leaves out a portion. The sample comprises roughly 120,000 clones, 75% to 90% of which are singletons, and about 0.55% rests with the top ten. The sample in question was CD4+ or CD8+ T cells sorted from blood, obtained in a trial of the OX40 agonist ivuxolimab. These TCRs come from an adult with an advanced solid tumor such as melanoma, head and neck, liver or kidney cancer.

This clone has just a few counts. V and J are TRBV6-5 and TRBJ2-7; 11 nucleotides align to TRBD1. Germline V gene data show CDR1 as MNHEY and CDR2 as SVGAGI. The length of the CDR3 is 15 residues. The J segment lost 3 bases and the V segment lost 2 bases, leaving 3 bases of the junction unmatched. The CDR3 region has the DNA TGTGCCAGCAGTTACCAAGGGACAGGGGGCTACGAGCAGTACTTC. It specifies CASSYQGTGGYEQYF.

The V gene is TRBV7-9, the J gene TRBJ1-4; D unresolved. With 5 bases removed from V and 8 bases from J, the gap between germline ends came to 9 bases. The CDR3 extends over 12 amino acids. CDR1 is SEHNR and CDR2 is FQNEAQ in the germline V gene (reference sequence). The CDR3 bases are TGTGCCAGCAGCCCTAGGGCGGAAAAACTGTTTTTT. Translated: CASSPRAEKLFF. Full variable domain (rest looked up from reference TRBV7-9 and TRBJ1-4): DTGVSQNPRHKITKRGQNVTFRCDPISEHNRLYWYRQTLGQGPEFLTYFQNEAQLEKSRLLSDRFSAERPKGSFSTLEIQRTEQGDSAMYLCASSPRAEKLFFGSGTQLSVL.

The chain has TRBV6-5 and TRBJ1-2; D not resolved. The CDR3 sequence is 11 residues long. CDR1 MNHEY and CDR2 SVGAGI come from the germline V gene. V was trimmed by 5 bases and J by 2 bases, leaving 3 bases between them. This CDR3 reads CASSPNYGYTF. The CDR3 region has the DNA TGTGCCAGCAGTCCAAACTATGGCTACACCTTC.

The V call is TRBV28, the J call TRBJ2-1; D not resolved. Between the trimmed V and J ends, which lost 6 bases and 0 bases, there was a span of 15 bases. Germline V gene data show CDR1 as MDHEN and CDR2 as SYDVKM. There are 16 residues in the CDR3. CDR3 sequence (DNA): TGTGCCAGCAGCAAGGACGCCGTATACTCCTACAATGAGCAGTTCTTC. Its translation is CASSKDAVYSYNEQFF.

The genes are TRBV7-2 and TRBJ1-6; D ambiguous. The V end lost 8 bases, the J end lost 13 bases, and 15 bases lay between the germline ends. The CDR3 has 12 residues. The V gene's germline CDR1 is SGHTA and CDR2 FQGNSA. CDR3: CASSDMGGPLHF. In DNA form, the CDR3 reads TGTGCCAGCTCCGATATGGGTGGGCCCCTCCACTTT.

CDR3 loop: CASSYSTRTDTQYF. DNA of the CDR3: TGTGCCAGCAGTTACTCCACCCGCACAGATACGCAGTATTTT. This rearrangement joins TRBV6-6 to TRBJ2-3, with D unresolved. V dropped 0 bases and J dropped 1 base, with 5 bases sitting between them. Germline values: CDR1 MNHNY, CDR2 SVGAGI (reference sequence). There are 14 residues in the CDR3.

The J gene is TRBJ1-4, the V gene TRBV6-1; 7 positions match TRBD1. Looked up from germline, CDR1 is MNHNS and CDR2 is SASEGT. Trimming removed 3 bases from V and 8 bases from J; junction bases left unmatched: 3. The CDR3 consists of 13 residues. In DNA form, the CDR3 reads TGTGCCAGCAGTGATTCACAGGGGGAAAAACTGTTTTTT. It yields the protein CASSDSQGEKLFF.

This chain connects TRBV30 to TRBJ2-7; TRBD1 or TRBD2 may be the D gene (5 bases each). The CDR3 consists of 15 residues. Deletions cut 2 bases from V and 3 bases from J, with 17 bases between. The germline CDR1 and CDR2 sequences are GTSNPN and SVGIG (reference sequence). The CDR3 sequence: CAWSWVSRGVYEQYF. The CDR3 DNA follows: TGTGCCTGGAGTTGGGTTTCTAGGGGAGTCTACGAGCAGTACTTC.

The chain combines TRBV5-4 with TRBJ1-1; D possibly corresponds to TRBD1 (5 bases). The CDR3 is 14 residues long. Trimming took off 2 bases at V and 7 bases at J, with 15 bases between the two ends. Germline assignment: CDR1 SGHNT and CDR2 YYREEE (reference sequence). The CDR3 nucleotides are TGTGCCAGCAGCTTAGGCAGGGACGGAAGTGAAGCTTTCTTT. This gives the protein CASSLGRDGSEAFF.

The gene calls are TRBV7-2 and TRBJ1-1; no clear D. Germline V gene sequence: CDR1 SGHTA, CDR2 FQGNSA. The V end was cut by 5 bases, the J end by 2 bases, with 12 bases between. This CDR3 comprises 14 residues. CDR3 nucleotides: TGTGCCAGCAGCCAACGGAGGGAAAACACTGAAGCTTTCTTT. Amino acid sequence: CASSQRRENTEAFF.